The source of this T cell receptor beta chain is a study of CD8+CD57+ T cells in acquired aplastic anemia. Study-wide results and caveats: No significant patient-versus-control difference appeared in CD8+ Simpson's diversity.

It was patients with CD8+CD57+ cell expansion by flow cytometry who were chosen for sequencing. V trimming: 4 bases; J trimming: 2 bases; junction bases outside the gene matches: 7. The CDR3 sequence is 14 residues long. Germline loops: CDR1 SQVTM, CDR2 ANQGSEA. This clonotype occurred a few times. Its antigen is not identified. Profiling that covered TCR beta VDJ and CDR3 relied on genomic DNA as its template. From the reads, TCRdb called clonotypes with MiXCR, one entry per CDR3 protein. The sample records approximately 300,000 distinct CDR3 sequences, roughly 61% being singletons. The chain links TRBV29-1 to TRBJ2-7; 8 positions agree with TRBD1. This TCR came from a human donor with aplastic anemia. Sequencing was done on a sample of sorted CD4+, CD8+, or CD8+CD57+ T cells (not recorded which) from PBMCs. This chain's CDR3 is CSVGPNRGTYEQYF. DNA of the CDR3: TGCAGCGTTGGTCCGAACAGGGGGACCTACGAGCAGTACTTC.